Shown below are 6 T cell receptor beta chains from a single sample sequenced in a study of blood T cells in healthy people across ages. Combining a sample-barcoded 5' primer with a J-beta primer mix, a second PCR ran for roughly 7 to 11 cycles. TCRdb analysed the 5' RACE reads with MiXCR anew, one entry per CDR3 protein. The repertoire includes 700,000 to 950,000 distinct CDR3 sequences, roughly 60% of them detected once, and roughly 22% sits in the top ten. The sequencing input was blood. The origin of the receptors is a man aged 25-45 years in good health.

This clonotype has a single count. This chain joins TRBV6-2 or TRBV6-3 and TRBJ2-1, with 12 bases matching TRBD2. The germline V gene has CDR1 MNHEY and CDR2 SVGEGT. V gave up 6 bases and J gave up 9 bases; unmatched junction bases: 9. This CDR3 spans 15 amino acids. CDR3 residues: CASSRASGRATEQFF. CDR3 DNA sequence: TGTGCCAGCAGCCGAGCTAGCGGGAGGGCCACTGAGCAGTTCTTC.

As to this clonotype: The germline gene is not matched at one end of the junction; a read error may be the cause. The chain joins TRBV5-1 to TRBJ2-1, with TRBD1 matching 9 bases. CDR1 is SGHRS, CDR2 YFSETQ, per germline. CDR3 length: 16 residues. CDR3 protein: CASNLTGGRWYNKQFF. CDR3 in DNA: TGCGCCAGCAACTTAACAGGGGGCCGGTGGTACAATAAGCAGTTCTTC. Full variable domain (rest looked up from reference TRBV5-1 and TRBJ2-1): KAGVTQTPRYLIKTRGQQVTLSCSPISGHRSVSWYQQTPGQGLQFLFEYFSETQRNKGNFPGRFSGRQFSNSRSEMNVSTLELGDSALYLCASNLTGGRWYNKQFFGPGTRLTVL.

The J gene is TRBJ2-5, the V gene TRBV20-1, with TRBD2 as a possible D gene (7 bases). The J call may be faulty, since TRBJ2-4 better matches the DNA end. This CDR3 is 16 amino acids long. Germline V gene data show CDR1 as DFQATT and CDR2 as SNEGSKA (reference sequence). The CDR3 region has the DNA TGCAGTGCATGGGACAATGAAGCGGGGAAAAAAAACATTCAGTACTTC. It yields the protein CSAWDNEAGKKNIQYF.

The chain is built from TRBV30 and TRBJ2-7, with unresolved D. The CDR3 runs to 11 residues. Germline lookup yields CDR1 GTSNPN and CDR2 SVGIG (reference sequence). V was shortened by 2 bases and J by 7 bases, with 9 bases between the two germline ends. CDR3 in amino acids: CAWSSPWEQYF. The CDR3 DNA follows: TGTGCCTGGAGTTCACCGTGGGAGCAGTACTTC.

The table lists this clonotype with a few counts. V usage is TRBV20-1 and J usage is TRBJ2-1; tentatively, D is TRBD2 (6 bases). The CDR3 extends over 16 amino acids. The ends were cut back, 5 bases at V and 0 bases at J, with 17 bases in the middle. Germline V gives CDR1 DFQATT, CDR2 SNEGSKA (reference sequence). The CDR3 coding sequence is TGCAGTGCTGGCCCCGCTGAGCGGGTCTCCTACAATGAGCAGTTCTTC. Its protein is CSAGPAERVSYNEQFF.

The chain uses TRBV6-1 and TRBJ1-5, with D possibly matching TRBD1 (5 bases). The germline V and J ends were trimmed by 4 bases and 6 bases, with 13 bases remaining between them. CDR1 and CDR2 (germline): MNHNS, SASEGT. The CDR3 covers 14 residues. The CDR3 sequence: CASSGGTASQPQHF. In nucleotides, the CDR3 is TGTGCCAGCAGTGGAGGGACCGCAAGTCAGCCCCAGCATTTT.